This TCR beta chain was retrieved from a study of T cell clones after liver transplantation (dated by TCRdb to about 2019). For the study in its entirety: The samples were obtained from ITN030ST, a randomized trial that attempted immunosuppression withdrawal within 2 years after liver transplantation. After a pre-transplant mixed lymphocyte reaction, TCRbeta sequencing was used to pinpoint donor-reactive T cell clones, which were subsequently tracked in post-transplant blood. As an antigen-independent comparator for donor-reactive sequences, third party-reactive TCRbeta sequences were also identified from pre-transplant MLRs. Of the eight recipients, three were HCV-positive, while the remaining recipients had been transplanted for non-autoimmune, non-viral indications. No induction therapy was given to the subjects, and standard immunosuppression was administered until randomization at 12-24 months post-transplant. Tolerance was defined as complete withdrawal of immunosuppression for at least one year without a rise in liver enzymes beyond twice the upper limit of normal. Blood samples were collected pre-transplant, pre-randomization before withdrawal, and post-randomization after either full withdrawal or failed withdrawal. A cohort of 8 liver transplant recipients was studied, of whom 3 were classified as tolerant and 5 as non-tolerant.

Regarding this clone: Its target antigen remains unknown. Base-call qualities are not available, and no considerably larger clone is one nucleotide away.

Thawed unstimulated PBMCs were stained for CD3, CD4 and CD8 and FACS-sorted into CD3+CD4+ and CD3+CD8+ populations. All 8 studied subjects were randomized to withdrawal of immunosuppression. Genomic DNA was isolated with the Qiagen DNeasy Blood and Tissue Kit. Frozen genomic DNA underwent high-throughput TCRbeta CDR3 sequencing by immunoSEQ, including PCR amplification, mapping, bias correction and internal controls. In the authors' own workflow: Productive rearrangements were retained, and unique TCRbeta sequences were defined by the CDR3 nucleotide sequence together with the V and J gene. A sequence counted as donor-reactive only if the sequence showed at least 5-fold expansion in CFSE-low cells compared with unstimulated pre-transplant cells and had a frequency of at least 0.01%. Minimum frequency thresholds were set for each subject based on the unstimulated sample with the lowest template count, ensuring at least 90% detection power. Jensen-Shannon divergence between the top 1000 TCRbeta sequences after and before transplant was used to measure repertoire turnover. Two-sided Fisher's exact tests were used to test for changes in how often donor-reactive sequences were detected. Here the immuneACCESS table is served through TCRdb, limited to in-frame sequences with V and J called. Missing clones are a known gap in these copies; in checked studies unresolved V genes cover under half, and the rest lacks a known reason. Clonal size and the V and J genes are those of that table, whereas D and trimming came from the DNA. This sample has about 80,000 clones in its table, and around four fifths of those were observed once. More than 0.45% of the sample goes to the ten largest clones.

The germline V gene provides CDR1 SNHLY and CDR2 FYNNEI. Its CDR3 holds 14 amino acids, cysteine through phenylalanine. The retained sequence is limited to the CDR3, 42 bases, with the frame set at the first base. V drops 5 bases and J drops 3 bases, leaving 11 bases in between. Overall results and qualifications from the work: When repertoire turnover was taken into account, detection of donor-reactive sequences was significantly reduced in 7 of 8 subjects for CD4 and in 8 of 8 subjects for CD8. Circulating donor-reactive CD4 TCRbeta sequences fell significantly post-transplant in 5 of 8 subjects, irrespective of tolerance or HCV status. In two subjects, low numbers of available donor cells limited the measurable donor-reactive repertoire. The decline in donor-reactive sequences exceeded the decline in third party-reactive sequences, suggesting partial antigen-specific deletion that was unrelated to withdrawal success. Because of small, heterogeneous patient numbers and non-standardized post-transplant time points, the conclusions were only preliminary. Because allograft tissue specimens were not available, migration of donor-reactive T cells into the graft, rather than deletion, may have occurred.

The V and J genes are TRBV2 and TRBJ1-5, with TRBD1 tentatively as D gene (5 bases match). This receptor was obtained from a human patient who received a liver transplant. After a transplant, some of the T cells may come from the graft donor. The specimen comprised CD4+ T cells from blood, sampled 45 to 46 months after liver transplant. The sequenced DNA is TGTGCCAGCAGTACCAGGGTTACCAATCAGCCCCAGCATTTT. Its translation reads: CASSTRVTNQPQHF.